These 17 T cell receptor beta chains were all obtained from the same sample, sequenced in a study of T cell responses to AZD1222 COVID-19 vaccine. The repertoire was sequenced with immunoSEQ multiplex PCR; TCRdb's copy has only in-frame clones and lacks some. Of over 95,000 clones listed, approximately 90% are singletons. The sample consisted of peripheral blood, taken on day 0 of AZD1222 vaccination. The receptors originated from an adult in good health.

The table lists this clone with a count of one. The rearrangement links TRBV28 to TRBJ1-1; 7 bases map to TRBD1. Germline CDR1 and CDR2: MDHEN and SYDVKM. The CDR3 totals 14 residues. Germline trimming cut 4 bases from V and 11 bases from J; bases unmatched to any gene: 13. CDR3 in amino acids: CASSSAGGALMAFF. As DNA, the CDR3 is TGTGCCAGCAGTTCAGCAGGGGGAGCACTGATGGCTTTCTTT.

V and J are TRBV6-5 and TRBJ1-3; D not certain. The CDR3 has 11 amino acids. CDR1 and CDR2 (germline): MNHEY, SVGAGI. Trimming shortened V by 8 bases and J by 3 bases, and 5 bases separated the two germline ends. The CDR3 here is CASGFGNTIYF. The CDR3 region has the DNA TGTGCCAGCGGCTTTGGAAACACCATATATTTT.

The chain combines TRBV2 with TRBJ2-5, with no clear D. Germline V gene lookup returns CDR1 SNHLY and CDR2 FYNNEI. Trimming shortened V by 2 bases and J by 3 bases, and 1 base separated the two germline ends. The CDR3 spans 11 residues. This CDR3 reads CASSEKETQYF. Here the CDR3 DNA reads TGTGCCAGCAGTGAAAAAGAGACCCAGTACTTC.

J is TRBJ1-2 and V is TRBV4-1, with D perhaps matching TRBD1 (5 bases). Germline assignment: CDR1 MGHRA and CDR2 YSYEKL. The CDR3 consists of 15 residues. Between the trimmed V and J ends, which lost 3 bases and 7 bases, there was a span of 18 bases. The CDR3 is CASSHPTVGGGGYTF. CDR3 sequence (DNA): TGCGCCAGCAGCCACCCCACGGTGGGGGGGGGTGGCTACACCTTC.

The CDR3 here is CSASQGGEAFF. The CDR3 region has the DNA TGCAGTGCTTCACAGGGGGGTGAAGCTTTCTTT. The genes are TRBV20-1 and TRBJ1-1; 8 bases fit TRBD1. V lost 5 bases to trimming and J lost 7 bases; unmatched junction nucleotides: 3. The CDR3 spans 11 residues. Germline V gives CDR1 DFQATT, CDR2 SNEGSKA (reference sequence).

J is TRBJ2-5 and V is TRBV20-1; 9 bases map to TRBD2. CDR1 and CDR2 (germline): DFQATT, SNEGSKA (reference sequence). V shed 3 bases and J 2 bases; nucleotides not matched to a gene: 7. This CDR3 has 15 residues. The CDR3, as DNA: TGCAGTGCTAGTCGGGCTAGCGGGACTCAAGAGACCCAGTACTTC. Translation gives CSASRASGTQETQYF.

In DNA form, the CDR3 reads TGTGCCAGCAGCTCGGGACGGAACTCTGGAAACACCATATATTTT. Translating gives CASSSGRNSGNTIYF. The chain joins TRBV11-3 to TRBJ1-3; D is possibly TRBD1 (5 bases). The length of the CDR3 is 15 residues. The germline CDR1 and CDR2 sequences are SGHNT and YENEEA. Trimming stripped 4 bases from V and 0 bases from J, with 10 bases between.

The V call is TRBV18, the J call TRBJ1-1; D perhaps matches TRBD1 (6 bases). Germline V lookup: CDR1 KGHSH, CDR2 LQKENI. V lost 11 bases, J lost 4 bases, and 17 bases lay in between. The CDR3 loop spans 13 amino acids. As DNA, the CDR3 is TGTGCCGGCGAGGGGGGGACGGGCACTGAAGCTTTCTTT. Its translation is CAGEGGTGTEAFF.

The chain joins TRBV4-1 to TRBJ2-3; 7 nucleotides agree with TRBD2. The germline CDR1 and CDR2 sequences are MGHRA and YSYEKL. The CDR3 is 15 amino acids. Trimming removed 6 bases from V and 2 bases from J; junction bases left unmatched: 8. This CDR3 is CASSHGGMITDTQYF. For the CDR3, the DNA is TGCGCCAGCAGTCACGGGGGGATGATCACAGATACGCAGTATTTT.

V is TRBV28 and J is TRBJ2-3; maybe TRBD1 (5 bases). CDR3 length equals 14 residues. The germline V and J ends were trimmed by 6 bases and 2 bases, with 12 bases remaining between them. Germline values: CDR1 MDHEN, CDR2 SYDVKM. For the CDR3, the DNA is TGTGCCAGCAGCTTGCGACAGAACACAGATACGCAGTATTTT. Protein sequence: CASSLRQNTDTQYF.

This rearrangement joins TRBV10-3 to TRBJ1-5; 8 bases fit TRBD1. CDR1 is ENHRY and CDR2 is SYGVKD in the germline V gene. The CDR3 spans 13 residues. Germline trimming cut 11 bases from V and 7 bases from J; bases unmatched to any gene: 10. The CDR3 region has the DNA TGTGCCTCTCATAGGGCAGGGGGCCAGCCCCAGCATTTT. It yields the protein CASHRAGGQPQHF.

The chain employs TRBV28 and TRBJ1-4, with D unclear. The length of the CDR3 is 15 residues. Per the germline V gene, CDR1 is MDHEN and CDR2 is SYDVKM. V dropped 2 bases and J dropped 9 bases, with 16 bases sitting between them. CDR3 loop: CASSLSKNDLKKLFF. The DNA for the CDR3 is TGTGCCAGCAGTTTAAGCAAGAATGACTTAAAAAAACTGTTTTTT.

The rearrangement links TRBV6-5 to TRBJ1-1; D unresolved. The CDR3 extends over 12 amino acids. CDR1 and CDR2 from the germline V gene are MNHEY and SVGAGI. Trimming left V 7 bases short and J 4 bases short, with 10 bases between. The CDR3 sequence is CASTRQSTEAFF. The CDR3, as DNA: TGTGCCAGCACGAGACAAAGCACTGAAGCTTTCTTT.

This chain links TRBV5-8 with TRBJ2-7; a possible D gene is TRBD2 (6 bases). CDR3 length equals 16 residues. V gave up 0 bases and J gave up 0 bases, with 13 bases separating them. Germline CDR1 reads SGHTS; CDR2 reads YDEGEE. The CDR3 loop is CASSLVGGRSSYEQYF. CDR3 bases: TGTGCCAGCAGCTTGGTGGGGGGAAGGAGCTCCTACGAGCAGTACTTC.

This chain joins TRBV5-5 and TRBJ1-1, with D tentatively TRBD1 (6 bases). The germline gives CDR1 SGHKS, CDR2 YYEKEE (reference sequence). V lost 5 bases and J lost 10, with 24 bases in between. The CDR3 runs 15 residues. The CDR3 coding sequence is TGTGCCAGCAGGCCGGCGCAGGGGAGCATCGTGGTAGCTTTCTTT. Protein sequence: CASRPAQGSIVVAFF.

The V call is TRBV6-5, the J call TRBJ2-2, with D hard to call. This CDR3 contains 12 residues. Germline-derived CDR1 and CDR2 are MNHEY and SVGAGI. Trimming stripped 6 bases from V and 6 bases from J, with 8 bases between. The CDR3 is CASSLSSGELFF. The CDR3 nucleotides are TGTGCCAGCAGCCTTTCCTCCGGGGAGCTGTTTTTT.

The chain is built from TRBV6-4 and TRBJ1-5; D perhaps matches TRBD1 (6 bases). The CDR3 totals 15 residues. Germline assignment: CDR1 MRHNA and CDR2 SNTAGT. V lost 3 bases to trimming and J lost 1 base, with 10 bases between them. This CDR3 reads CASSEGAESNQPQHF. The CDR3 DNA is TGTGCCAGCAGTGAGGGGGCGGAAAGCAATCAGCCCCAGCATTTT.